Each of the 18 T cell receptor beta chains below was sequenced from the same sample in a study of control samples from healthy donors and cancer patients. TCRdb's table, derived via immunoSEQ multiplex PCR, lists solely in-frame clones and lacks some. The sample carries roughly 59,000 clones, under 95% recorded once. Sequencing input: PBMCs. The receptors shown here come from a man aged 35 to 55 with colorectal cancer.

V is TRBV5-1 and J is TRBJ2-1; TRBD2 aligns across 10 bases. There are 15 residues in the CDR3. V shed 4 bases and J 2 bases; nucleotides not matched to a gene: 3. CDR1 is SGHRS and CDR2 is YFSETQ in the germline V gene. The CDR3 reads CASSASGGTYNEQFF. The CDR3 DNA follows: TGCGCCAGCAGCGCTAGCGGGGGAACCTACAATGAGCAGTTCTTC. Full variable domain (remainder filled in from reference TRBV5-1 and TRBJ2-1): KAGVTQTPRYLIKTRGQQVTLSCSPISGHRSVSWYQQTPGQGLQFLFEYFSETQRNKGNFPGRFSGRQFSNSRSEMNVSTLELGDSALYLCASSASGGTYNEQFFGPGTRLTVL.

The chain employs TRBV11-1 and TRBJ2-2; possibly TRBD2 for D (7 bases). Per germline, CDR1 SGHAT and CDR2 FQDESV (reference sequence). Deletions cut 7 bases from V and 3 bases from J, with 18 bases between. The CDR3 is made up of 16 amino acids. The CDR3 region is CASTALTGRDTGELFF. CDR3 in DNA: TGTGCCAGCACAGCTTTAACAGGGAGGGACACCGGGGAGCTGTTTTTT.

The chain combines TRBV6-6 with TRBJ2-1, with a weak D call TRBD1 (6 bases). Germline V gene sequence: CDR1 MNHNY, CDR2 SVGAGI (reference sequence). Trimming pared 6 bases from V and 3 bases from J, leaving 15 bases between. The CDR3 contains 15 residues. CDR3 region: CASRTGQGNYNEQFF. CDR3 sequence (DNA): TGTGCCAGCAGAACAGGGCAGGGGAACTACAATGAGCAGTTCTTC.

The rearrangement links TRBV6-5 to TRBJ2-7; D could derive from TRBD1 or TRBD2 (5 bases each). V was clipped by 6 bases and J by 0 bases, with 12 bases between them. Germline-derived CDR1 and CDR2 are MNHEY and SVGAGI. This CDR3 spans 14 amino acids. The CDR3 spells CASSQWGSSYEQYF. As DNA, the CDR3 is TGTGCCAGCAGCCAATGGGGGAGCTCCTACGAGCAGTACTTC.

V is TRBV6-2 or TRBV6-3 and J is TRBJ2-2; 8 nucleotides align to TRBD2. The CDR3 consists of 16 residues. Germline trimming cut 6 bases from V and 6 bases from J; bases unmatched to any gene: 12. In germline, CDR1 is MNHEY, CDR2 SVGEGT. CDR3 sequence: CASSQLGTRFPGELFF. The CDR3 region has the DNA TGTGCCAGCAGCCAACTTGGGACTAGGTTCCCCGGGGAGCTGTTTTTT.

The chain carries TRBV6-1 and TRBJ1-4; no reliable D call. The CDR3 is 17 amino acids. Trimming pared 1 base from V and 8 bases from J, leaving 20 bases between. In germline, CDR1 is MNHNS, CDR2 SASEGT. CDR3 bases: TGTGCCAGCAGTGAAGAGGACCCTCCCGTGGTGGCCGAAAAACTGTTTTTT. Protein product: CASSEEDPPVVAEKLFF.

DNA of the CDR3: TGCAGCGTTGAACTACAGGGGACCCTGAACACTGAAGCTTTCTTT. Translated: CSVELQGTLNTEAFF. The rearrangement joins TRBV29-1 to TRBJ1-1, with 7 nucleotides matching TRBD1. CDR1 and CDR2 (germline): SQVTM, ANQGSEA. The CDR3 runs to 15 residues. The junction had 6 bases not matched to a gene; V was cut back by 2 bases and J by 0 bases.

The chain combines TRBV29-1 with TRBJ1-1; perhaps TRBD1 as D (6 bases). V shed 7 bases and J shed 1 base, with 10 bases lying between them. Germline loops: CDR1 SQVTM, CDR2 ANQGSEA. This CDR3 region has 12 residues. The CDR3 sequence: CSGGGRNTEAFF. CDR3 nucleotides: TGCAGCGGGGGGGGCAGGAACACTGAAGCTTTCTTT.

The CDR3: CASSVGQENSPLHF. DNA for the CDR3: TGTGCCAGCAGCGTGGGACAGGAGAATTCACCCCTCCACTTT. The chain couples TRBV9 to TRBJ1-6, with TRBD1 matching 8 bases. Unmatched junction bases numbered 2, after V lost 2 bases and J lost 7 bases. Germline CDR1 is SGDLS and CDR2 is YYNGEE. This CDR3 has 14 amino acids.

The rearrangement joins TRBV6-2 or TRBV6-3 to TRBJ2-7; 10 nucleotides match TRBD2. The J segment lost 3 bases and the V segment lost 5 bases, leaving 10 bases of the junction unmatched. Germline CDR1 MNHEY, CDR2 SVGEGT. The CDR3 is 16 residues long. The CDR3 loop is CASSDLRLAGNYEQYF. DNA of the CDR3: TGTGCCAGCAGTGATCTCAGACTAGCGGGCAACTACGAGCAGTACTTC.

The genes are TRBV6-5 and TRBJ1-5, with a possible D match to TRBD1 (5 bases). Per germline, CDR1 MNHEY and CDR2 SVGAGI. The CDR3 consists of 14 residues. V was pared by 6 bases and J by 9 bases, with 18 bases between. The CDR3 sequence is CASRKTVAEGPQHF. The DNA of the CDR3 is TGTGCCAGCAGAAAGACAGTGGCGGAGGGGCCCCAGCATTTT.

This chain uses TRBV3-1 (or the pseudogene TRBV3-2) with TRBJ1-4; weak D call: TRBD1 (6 bases). The CDR3 totals 19 residues. Between the trimmed V and J ends, which lost 1 base and 10 bases, there was a span of 28 bases. Germline CDR1 is LGHDT and CDR2 is YNNKEL (reference sequence). Here the CDR3 reads CASSQAGRKHQGSQGKLFF. The CDR3 DNA is TGTGCCAGCAGCCAAGCCGGCCGAAAACATCAGGGGTCGCAGGGAAAACTGTTTTTT.

This chain joins TRBV7-8 and TRBJ2-7; possible D gene TRBD1, 6 bases. Germline V CDR1 and CDR2: SGHVS, FQNEAQ. The CDR3 is 14 amino acids. The V and J ends lost 5 bases and 2 bases respectively, with 13 bases between them. The CDR3: CASSRRTVAYEQYF. The CDR3 DNA follows: TGTGCCAGCAGCAGGAGGACAGTCGCCTACGAGCAGTACTTC.

This sequence joins TRBV11-3 and TRBJ1-1; tentative D call: TRBD1 (5 bases). V was shortened by 1 base and J by 1 base, with 10 bases between the two germline ends. Germline CDR1 and CDR2: SGHNT and YENEEA. The length of the CDR3 is 15 residues. CDR3 in amino acids: CASSLGGVGNTEAFF. The CDR3 DNA reads as TGTGCCAGCAGCTTAGGGGGGGTCGGGAACACTGAAGCTTTCTTT.

This clone was seen once. The V and J genes are TRBV5-1 and TRBJ2-5; 11 bases agree with TRBD2. This CDR3 is 16 amino acids long. The V gene's germline CDR1 is SGHRS and CDR2 YFSETQ. V lost 4 bases, J lost 5 bases, and 10 bases stayed unmatched. DNA for the CDR3: TGCGCCAGCAGCCTATTACCTAGCGGGGGGTCGGAGACCCAGTACTTC. As protein: CASSLLPSGGSETQYF.

The chain combines TRBV5-1 with TRBJ1-1; D uncertain. Germline values: CDR1 SGHRS, CDR2 YFSETQ. Trimming cost V 1 base and J 1 base, with 5 bases left between them. This CDR3 region has 13 residues. The CDR3 region has the DNA TGCGCCAGCAGCTTGACAGCGAACACTGAAGCTTTCTTT. It specifies CASSLTANTEAFF.

The chain combines TRBV25-1 with TRBJ2-3, with 10 bases matching TRBD2. This CDR3 comprises 17 residues. The trim removed 8 bases at V and 0 bases at J, leaving 11 bases unmatched. Germline V CDR1 and CDR2: MGHDK, SYGVNS. The CDR3 coding sequence is TGTGCCAGCGGGAATACTAGCGGGGCAACTAGCACAGATACGCAGTATTTT. Protein product: CASGNTSGATSTDTQYF.

The chain couples TRBV18 to TRBJ1-2; D is ambiguous. The CDR3 loop spans 13 amino acids. CDR1 and CDR2 (germline): KGHSH, LQKENI. Trimming cost V 5 bases and J 4 bases, with 11 bases left between them. CDR3 sequence: CASSEDGTYGYTF. In DNA form, the CDR3 reads TGTGCCAGCTCAGAGGACGGAACCTATGGCTACACCTTC.